This passage covers 27 T cell receptor beta chains from one sample sequenced in a study of blood T cell repertoires in COVID-19 (dated by TCRdb to 2020 to 2021). The library was generated by the immunoSEQ multiplex PCR assay. Not all clones reach the TCRdb copy of this immuneACCESS table, which keeps in-frame sequences only. Checked studies attribute under half of the gap to unresolved V genes and leave the rest unexplained. This sample has 54,000 or so clones in its table, and approximately 88% of those were observed once. The ten largest clones represent about 3% of the sample. Sequencing input: peripheral blood. The receptors originated from a human donor in a cohort sampled during active COVID-19.

J is TRBJ2-1 and V is TRBV5-1, with 7 bases identical to TRBD1. Germline values: CDR1 SGHRS, CDR2 YFSETQ. V lost 0 bases to trimming and J lost 0 bases; unmatched junction nucleotides: 3. The CDR3 loop spans 16 amino acids. CDR3 loop: CASSLARGSSYNEQFF. The CDR3 DNA reads as TGCGCCAGCAGCTTGGCCAGGGGGAGCTCCTACAATGAGCAGTTCTTC.

This chain uses TRBV7-2 with TRBJ1-1; TRBD1 matches 9 bases. Germline V gene data show CDR1 as SGHTA and CDR2 as FQGNSA. The CDR3 totals 15 residues. The ends lost 4 bases at V and 1 base at J; junction bases unmatched: 4. The CDR3 nucleotides are TGTGCCAGCAGCTCAGGGGGACAGGGGAACACTGAAGCTTTCTTT. Translating it yields CASSSGGQGNTEAFF.

The V call is TRBV9, the J call TRBJ2-1, with D tentatively TRBD2 (6 bases). From germline, CDR1 is SGDLS and CDR2 YYNGEE. This CDR3 has 16 residues. Trimming pared 2 bases from V and 3 bases from J, leaving 15 bases between. The CDR3 nucleotides read TGTGCCAGCAGCGTCCAACCCGGGACTGGCTACAATGAGCAGTTCTTC. This codes for CASSVQPGTGYNEQFF.

CDR3 in amino acids: CASSLIGAGAQYF. The CDR3 DNA follows: TGTGCCAGCAGCCTCATCGGAGCAGGGGCGCAGTATTTT. This chain connects TRBV11-2 to TRBJ2-3, with a tentative D call TRBD1 (6 bases). The germline gives CDR1 SGHAT, CDR2 FQNNGV. The CDR3 contains 13 residues. V lost 5 bases and J lost 10, with 16 bases in between.

CDR3 amino acids: CASSQTTGAYEQYF. As DNA, the CDR3 is TGCGCCAGCAGCCAAACGACAGGGGCCTACGAGCAGTACTTC. The chain recombines TRBV4-1 with TRBJ2-7; 8 bases line up with TRBD1. The CDR3 runs to 14 residues. The V segment lost 2 bases and the J segment 2 bases; nucleotides outside the gene matches: 2. CDR1 is MGHRA, CDR2 YSYEKL, per germline.

This clone was found once. The CDR3: CATGPLGRNTEAFF. CDR3 nucleotides: TGTGCCACCGGACCTTTAGGGAGAAACACTGAAGCTTTCTTT. This chain connects TRBV24-1 to TRBJ1-1, with no clear D. The CDR3 extends over 14 amino acids. V gave up 9 bases and J gave up 2 bases, with 15 bases separating them. Per the germline V gene, CDR1 is KGHDR and CDR2 is SFDVKD.

Here the CDR3 reads CASSYTGSQETQYF. CDR3 DNA sequence: TGCGCCAGCAGCTACACAGGGTCCCAAGAGACCCAGTACTTC. The chain joins TRBV10-1 to TRBJ2-5, with a tentative D call TRBD1 (6 bases). Germline V gives CDR1 WNHNN, CDR2 SYGVQD (reference sequence). V was trimmed by 6 bases and J by 1 base, leaving 12 bases between them. CDR3 length equals 14 residues.

The chain uses TRBV19 and TRBJ2-1; 7 bases are a match to TRBD1. Germline-derived CDR1 and CDR2 are LNHDA and SQIVND (reference sequence). Germline trimming cut 3 bases from V and 13 bases from J; bases unmatched to any gene: 6. The CDR3 is 12 amino acids. The CDR3 loop reads CASSISRDSQFF. DNA for the CDR3: TGTGCCAGTAGTATCTCCCGGGACAGCCAGTTCTTC.

V usage is TRBV15 and J usage is TRBJ1-2; 8 nucleotides line up with TRBD1. The CDR3 runs to 14 residues. The V gene's germline CDR1 is LNHNV and CDR2 YYDKDF (reference sequence). Losses at the gene ends were 1 base for V and 6 bases for J; bases not matched to a gene: 4. In nucleotides, the CDR3 is TGTGCCACCAGCAGAGTAACAGGGGGGAATGGCTACACCTTC. Protein product: CATSRVTGGNGYTF. The full variable domain, in which reference TRBV15 and TRBJ1-2 provide the parts outside the CDR3, is DAMVIQNPRYQVTQFGKPVTLSCSQTLNHNVMYWYQQKSSQAPKLLFHYYDKDFNNEADTPDNFQSRRPNTSFCFLDIRSPGLGDTAMYLCATSRVTGGNGYTFGSGTRLTVV.

The chain has TRBV19 and TRBJ1-6; D unresolved. CDR3 length: 15 amino acids. Germline V gene sequence: CDR1 LNHDA, CDR2 SQIVND (reference sequence). V was trimmed by 3 bases and J by 9 bases, leaving 15 bases between them. Here the CDR3 reads CASSIAGPGGSPLHF. CDR3 coding DNA: TGTGCCAGTAGTATTGCCGGGCCCGGAGGTTCACCCCTCCACTTT.

The chain uses TRBV27 and TRBJ2-7; D is uncertain. Germline V gene lookup returns CDR1 MNHEY and CDR2 SMNVEV (reference sequence). V gave up 0 bases and J gave up 3 bases, with 6 bases separating them. The length of the CDR3 is 13 residues. The CDR3 DNA reads as TGTGCCAGCAGTTTATCCTTCCGCTACGAGCAGTACTTC. Translation: CASSLSFRYEQYF.

The V and J genes are TRBV18 and TRBJ2-7, with TRBD1 matching over 9 bases. The CDR3 has 17 amino acids. CDR1 is KGHSH, CDR2 LQKENI, per germline. V trimming: 0 bases; J trimming: 0 bases; junction bases outside the gene matches: 6. CDR3 protein: CASSPPIRTGDSYEQYF. CDR3 DNA sequence: TGTGCCAGCTCACCACCTATAAGGACAGGGGACTCCTACGAGCAGTACTTC.

The rearrangement links TRBV7-2 to TRBJ2-3, with TRBD2 matching over 13 bases. There are 18 residues in the CDR3. Germline CDR1 is SGHTA and CDR2 is FQGNSA. After removal of 5 bases from V and 6 bases from J, the junction contained 14 bases not matched to a gene. CDR3 nucleotide sequence: TGTGCCAGCAGCCCCGGGGGACTAGCGGGGCCCCGTAGCGATACGCAGTATTTT. Translating gives CASSPGGLAGPRSDTQYF.

The J gene is TRBJ2-5, the V gene TRBV7-2; D is possibly TRBD2 (7 bases). Germline loops: CDR1 SGHTA, CDR2 FQGNSA. The ends were cut back, 0 bases at V and 5 bases at J, with 16 bases in the middle. The CDR3 runs to 16 residues. CDR3 DNA sequence: TGTGCCAGCAGCTTAGCGCTACACAGGGAGGGGGAGACCCAGTACTTC. Translation: CASSLALHREGETQYF.

V and J are TRBV10-3 and TRBJ1-1; a possible D gene is TRBD1 (5 bases). Germline loops: CDR1 ENHRY, CDR2 SYGVKD. The CDR3 runs 14 residues. The germline V and J ends were trimmed by 5 bases and 5 bases, with 15 bases remaining between them. CDR3 bases: TGTGCCATCAGTCTGGGGGGGGGTGAGACTGAAGCTTTCTTT. Amino acid sequence: CAISLGGGETEAFF.

This chain links TRBV5-1 with TRBJ2-2; 8 bases are a match to TRBD1. Germline V CDR1 and CDR2: SGHRS, YFSETQ. V shed 6 bases, J shed 5 bases, and the junction held 9 bases outside the gene matches. The CDR3 runs to 15 residues. CDR3 amino acids: CASTSGQALTGELFF. CDR3 DNA: TGCGCCAGCACCTCGGGACAGGCTCTAACCGGGGAGCTGTTTTTT.

The chain uses TRBV7-3 and TRBJ2-1; 12 bases map to TRBD2. The CDR3 length is 15 residues. V lost 5 bases, J lost 8 bases, and 7 bases stayed unmatched. The germline V gene encodes CDR1 SGHTA and CDR2 FQGTGA. The CDR3 DNA sequence: TGTGCCAGCAGCCCCGGACTAGCGGGACTACATGAGCAGTTCTTC. It specifies CASSPGLAGLHEQFF. Looking up the rest from reference TRBV7-3 and TRBJ2-1 gives the full variable domain: GAGVSQTPSNKVTEKGKYVELRCDPISGHTALYWYRQSLGQGPEFLIYFQGTGAADDSGLPNDRFFAVRPEGSVSTLKIQRTERGDSAVYLCASSPGLAGLHEQFFGPGTRLTVL.

The rearrangement links TRBV3-1 (or the pseudogene TRBV3-2) to TRBJ2-1; TRBD2 matches at 8 bases. Looked up from germline, CDR1 is LGHDT and CDR2 is YNNKEL (reference sequence). The J segment lost 15 bases and the V segment lost 8 bases, leaving 9 bases of the junction unmatched. CDR3 length: 11 amino acids. Here the CDR3 reads CASGTGTSWFF. DNA for the CDR3: TGTGCCAGCGGGACCGGGACTAGTTGGTTCTTC.

The chain has TRBV2 and TRBJ2-3, with 7 bases aligning to TRBD1. Germline V lookup: CDR1 SNHLY, CDR2 FYNNEI. The CDR3 has 15 residues. Trimming at V came to 6 bases and at J to 0 bases, leaving 6 bases not matched to a gene. CDR3 residues: CASRGPGQSTDTQYF. CDR3 sequence (DNA): TGTGCCAGCAGGGGCCCGGGACAGAGCACAGATACGCAGTATTTT.

This clone was recorded only once. The V gene is TRBV19, the J gene TRBJ2-3, with 11 bases matching TRBD2. Germline-derived CDR1 and CDR2 are LNHDA and SQIVND (reference sequence). This CDR3 contains 15 residues. The ends lost 4 bases at V and 7 bases at J; junction bases unmatched: 7. CDR3 loop: CASSTRSGRGNTQYF. CDR3 coding DNA: TGTGCCAGTAGTACACGTAGCGGGAGGGGGAATACGCAGTATTTT.

The V and J genes are TRBV27 and TRBJ2-4, with 7 bases fitting TRBD1. The CDR3 totals 18 residues. CDR1 and CDR2 (germline): MNHEY, SMNVEV (reference sequence). CDR3 bases: TGTAAGCCTATTCGTCCCGGGCCCCCCCTGGGACAGAAAAACATTCAGTACTTC. It codes for CKPIRPGPPLGQKNIQYF.

This chain links TRBV2 with TRBJ2-7; 11 bases map to TRBD1. The CDR3 runs to 16 residues. CDR1 and CDR2 from the germline V gene are SNHLY and FYNNEI. J gave up 5 bases and V 7 bases, and 13 bases lay outside the gene matches. CDR3: CASNLFRDRGVHEQYF. CDR3 coding DNA: TGTGCCAGCAACCTTTTCCGGGACAGGGGGGTCCACGAGCAGTACTTC.

The chain carries TRBV4-1 and TRBJ2-4; no definite D call. Germline V gene data show CDR1 as MGHRA and CDR2 as YSYEKL. V dropped 1 base and J dropped 4 bases, with 11 bases sitting between them. The CDR3 has 15 residues. CDR3 DNA: TGCGCCAGCAGCCAAGTCGGCCAGGTTAAAAACATTCAGTACTTC. Its translation: CASSQVGQVKNIQYF.

This clone was counted only a few times. The chain joins TRBV4-1 to TRBJ1-3; TRBD1 is a possible D gene (5 bases). Trimming removed 1 base at V and 8 bases at J, with 18 bases between. The CDR3 sequence is 16 residues long. Germline V gene data show CDR1 as MGHRA and CDR2 as YSYEKL. CDR3 protein: CASSQGASRAEHTIYF. CDR3 bases: TGCGCCAGCAGCCAAGGTGCGAGCAGGGCTGAGCACACCATATATTTT.

The chain combines TRBV5-1 with TRBJ2-3; D is unclear. The ends were cut back, 4 bases at V and 4 bases at J, with 13 bases in the middle. This CDR3 spans 14 amino acids. Germline V lookup: CDR1 SGHRS, CDR2 YFSETQ. CDR3: CASSQESFADTQYF. CDR3 DNA sequence: TGCGCCAGCAGCCAAGAGTCATTCGCAGATACGCAGTATTTT.

This clone was found once. The chain employs TRBV19 and TRBJ1-2; D perhaps matches TRBD1 (5 bases). Germline V gene data show CDR1 as LNHDA and CDR2 as SQIVND (reference sequence). V was shortened by 9 bases and J by 2 bases, with 19 bases between the two germline ends. The CDR3 runs to 15 residues. In nucleotides, the CDR3 is TGTGCCAGCGCTACTTTAGGGGATCGAAACTATGGCTACACCTTC. Translation: CASATLGDRNYGYTF.

This rearrangement joins TRBV6-5 to TRBJ1-1, with D perhaps matching TRBD1 (5 bases). The CDR3 sequence is 12 residues long. The germline V gene has CDR1 MNHEY and CDR2 SVGAGI. Trimming took 7 bases from V and 4 from J, leaving 10 bases between them. The CDR3 bases are TGTGCCAGCAAGCGGGGGAGCACTGAAGCTTTCTTT. Translation gives CASKRGSTEAFF.